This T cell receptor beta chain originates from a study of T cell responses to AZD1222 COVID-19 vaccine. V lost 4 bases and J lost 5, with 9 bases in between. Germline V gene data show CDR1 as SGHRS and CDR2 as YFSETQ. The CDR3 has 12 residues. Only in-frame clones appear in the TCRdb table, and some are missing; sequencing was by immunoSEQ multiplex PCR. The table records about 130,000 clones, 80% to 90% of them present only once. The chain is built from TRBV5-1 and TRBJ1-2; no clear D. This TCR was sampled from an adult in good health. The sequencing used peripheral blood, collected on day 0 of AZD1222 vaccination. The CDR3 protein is CASSLGHYGYTF. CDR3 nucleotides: TGCGCCAGCAGCCTCGGGCATTATGGCTACACCTTC.